This is a list of T cell receptor beta chains from one sample in a study of blood T cells in healthy people across ages. TCRdb re-called the 5' RACE reads through MiXCR, storing one row per CDR3 protein. The sample records approximately 1,100,000 distinct CDR3 sequences, less than 50% being singletons. What was sequenced was blood. These receptors were obtained from a woman aged 60-75 years in good health. Both conserved end residues are trimmed from each CDR3.

j_call: TRBJ2-1
v_call: TRBV4-2
cdr3_aa: ASSQDPAGGPYNEQF

j_call: TRBJ2-1
v_call: TRBV5-6
cdr3_aa: ASSDMTSGTHNEQF

j_call: TRBJ2-6
v_call: TRBV7-3
cdr3_aa: ASSLIAGGAAGANVLT

j_call: TRBJ1-4
v_call: TRBV12-3/TRBV12-4
cdr3_aa: ASSSPEGRDEKLF

j_call: TRBJ1-2
v_call: TRBV6-1
cdr3_aa: ASSSQRTGGFSYT

j_call: TRBJ2-1
v_call: TRBV3-1
cdr3_aa: ASSQLQREYNEQF

j_call: TRBJ1-5
v_call: TRBV28
cdr3_aa: ASRWDSSNQPQH

j_call: TRBJ2-5
v_call: TRBV27
cdr3_aa: ASSWITGARETQY

j_call: TRBJ2-3
v_call: TRBV27
cdr3_aa: ASRLVGTSGTDTQY

j_call: TRBJ2-7
v_call: TRBV5-1
cdr3_aa: ARKNRSAYEQY

j_call: TRBJ2-7
v_call: TRBV10-2
cdr3_aa: ASSERGLYEQY

j_call: TRBJ2-5
v_call: TRBV27
cdr3_aa: ASSPDPRQGTREQY

j_call: TRBJ2-7
v_call: TRBV7-9
cdr3_aa: ASSPQGTNLRYEQY

j_call: TRBJ2-5
v_call: TRBV12-5
cdr3_aa: ASGLRGGGQETQY

j_call: TRBJ1-2
v_call: TRBV6-5
cdr3_aa: VSSHGVGGGRYGYT

j_call: TRBJ2-1
v_call: TRBV12-3/TRBV12-4
cdr3_aa: ASKSGGLNEQF

j_call: TRBJ2-7
v_call: TRBV3-1
cdr3_aa: ASSLGASSEQY

j_call: TRBJ2-7
v_call: TRBV27
cdr3_aa: ASSTTGTGTYEQY

j_call: TRBJ1-1
v_call: TRBV6-5
cdr3_aa: ASRTGGNMNTEAF

j_call: TRBJ1-5
v_call: TRBV2
cdr3_aa: ASRSQGLQPQH

j_call: TRBJ2-3
v_call: TRBV11-3
cdr3_aa: ASSLESGSTDTQY

j_call: TRBJ2-4
v_call: TRBV7-9
cdr3_aa: ASSSGPSGKNIQY

j_call: TRBJ2-3
v_call: TRBV24-1
cdr3_aa: ATSDWAGPANQDTQY

j_call: TRBJ2-7
v_call: TRBV20-1
cdr3_aa: SATGDEQY

j_call: TRBJ2-3
v_call: TRBV5-1
cdr3_aa: ASSTTTSGLTDTQY

j_call: TRBJ2-3
v_call: TRBV27
cdr3_aa: ASNAGDTQY

j_call: TRBJ2-1
v_call: TRBV5-1
cdr3_aa: ASALTSVGRGEQF

j_call: TRBJ2-1
v_call: TRBV27
cdr3_aa: ASSLFLSGGAGARGNEQF

j_call: TRBJ2-1
v_call: TRBV7-8
cdr3_aa: ASSLAGSGSPSEQF

j_call: TRBJ2-5
v_call: TRBV7-9
cdr3_aa: ASSWTPGGGLETQY

j_call: NA
v_call: TRBV4-2
cdr3_aa: ASSRTQGQGETQY

j_call: TRBJ2-6
v_call: TRBV6-4
cdr3_aa: ASRGQGAEGANVLT

j_call: NA
v_call: TRBV25-1
cdr3_aa: ASRLGGSGEQY

j_call: TRBJ2-7
v_call: TRBV7-6
cdr3_aa: ASSLNRGSSEQY

j_call: TRBJ2-7
v_call: TRBV11-1
cdr3_aa: ASSGGQPSYEQY

j_call: TRBJ1-2
v_call: TRBV18
cdr3_aa: ASSPLTEPANYGYT

j_call: TRBJ1-4
v_call: TRBV5-1
cdr3_aa: ASSGTGDLEKLF

j_call: TRBJ1-2
v_call: TRBV30
cdr3_aa: ASAGTGDGYT

j_call: TRBJ2-3
v_call: TRBV2
cdr3_aa: ASSDSTSGVDTQY

j_call: TRBJ2-1
v_call: TRBV18
cdr3_aa: ASTVRQGPEYNEQF